Many counts were recorded for the clone carrying this T cell receptor beta chain. Its antigen is undetermined. This sample was taken from a study of CD8 T cells in ankylosing spondylitis. Broader study findings: Matched synovial fluid from ankylosing spondylitis patients was reported to be enriched for disease-linked clones. A TCR beta motif made of fewer than ten highly homologous variants seemed typical of ankylosing spondylitis blood. Disease-linked clones, CD8+, were relatively rare in peripheral blood.

In making TCR beta libraries, quantitative 5'-RACE with molecular barcodes was used. TCRdb reprocessed the 5' RACE reads via MiXCR and lists one record per CDR3 protein. The sample records some 240,000 distinct CDR3 sequences, roughly 25% being singletons. The CDR3 is made up of 12 amino acids. V was trimmed by 3 bases and J by 3 bases, leaving 8 bases between them. Looked up from germline, CDR1 is DFQATT and CDR2 is SNEGSKA (reference sequence). V is TRBV20-1 and J is TRBJ1-2, with TRBD1 as a possible D gene (5 bases). The sample taken for sequencing was blood, either unsorted or a sorted T cell fraction (not recorded which). The clonotype was recovered from a male donor with ankylosing spondylitis or in good health (not recorded which). The CDR3 region is CSASIGDYGYTF. The CDR3 DNA reads TGCAGTGCTAGTATAGGGGACTATGGCTACACCTTC.